The rows below give T cell receptor beta chains drawn from one sample of a study of blood T cells in healthy people across ages. One entry per CDR3 protein, called by TCRdb with MiXCR from the 5' RACE reads. In the table there are about 1.8 million distinct CDR3 sequences, about 50% of which are singletons. Sequenced sample: blood. The source of these receptors is a woman aged 40 to 50 in good health. Both conserved end residues are part of each CDR3. The D gene is left open where the match is weak. The size of a clone is reported for some rows only, either as once, few or many, or as a class for expanded clones.

V gene	J gene	D gene	clone size	CDR3 protein	CDR3 DNA
TRBV7-2	TRBJ2-5	TRBD2	few	CASSPLRGDQETQYF	TGTGCCAGCAGCCCGTTGCGGGGGGACCAAGAGACCCAGTACTTC
TRBV10-3	TRBJ2-4	-	-	CAISESELGTGKQYF	TGTGCCATCAGTGAGTCGGAGTTGGGAACAGGGAAGCAGTACTTC
TRBV9	TRBJ2-5	TRBD1	few	CASSAGQAGTQYF	TGTGCCAGCAGCGCCGGACAGGCAGGGACCCAGTACTTC
TRBV9	TRBJ1-6	-	-	CASSPRGGLNSPLHF	TGTGCCAGCAGCCCCCGAGGGGGACTTAATTCACCCCTCCACTTT
TRBV7-9	TRBJ1-2	-	-	CASSQTGFDYGYTF	TGTGCCAGCAGTCAAACAGGATTTGACTATGGCTACACCTTC
TRBV12-3/TRBV12-4	TRBJ1-2	TRBD1	-	CASSTGQGTSGYTF	TGTGCCAGCAGTACGGGACAGGGGACGAGCGGCTACACCTTC
TRBV15	TRBJ2-5	-	-	CATSPLNRVQETQYF	TGTGCCACCAGCCCCCTAAACAGGGTACAAGAGACCCAGTACTTC
TRBV6-5	TRBJ2-5	TRBD2	-	CAGSYATSLETQYF	TGTGCCGGCAGTTACGCGACTAGCTTGGAGACCCAGTACTTC
TRBV6-5	TRBJ1-6	-	-	CASSYEFSSYNSPLHF	TGTGCCAGCAGTTACGAGTTTAGCTCCTATAATTCACCCCTCCACTTT
TRBV7-2	TRBJ2-1	-	few	CASSSGRGGRYEQFF	TGTGCCAGCAGCTCAGGGAGGGGGGGGCGATATGAGCAGTTCTTC
TRBV20-1	TRBJ1-5	-	-	CSARVSGRVDSPQHF	TGCAGTGCTAGAGTATCGGGGAGGGTCGACTCGCCCCAGCATTTT
TRBV28	TRBJ2-7	TRBD2	-	CTSNEAGGNYEQYF	TGTACCAGCAATGAGGCGGGGGGGAACTACGAGCAGTACTTC
TRBV12-3/TRBV12-4	TRBJ1-1	-	-	CASSYGNPAEAFF	TGTGCCAGCAGTTACGGAAACCCCGCTGAAGCTTTCTTT
TRBV20-1	TRBJ2-3	TRBD2	-	CSARDLAGYQATQYF	TGCAGTGCTAGAGACCTAGCGGGCTATCAGGCTACGCAGTATTTT
TRBV3-1	TRBJ2-4	TRBD2	-	CASSIRLAGPQIAKNIQYF	TGTGCCAGCAGCATACGACTAGCGGGTCCCCAAATAGCCAAAAACATTCAGTACTTC
TRBV6-5	TRBJ1-6	-	-	CASSYGHDSPLHF	TGTGCCAGCAGTTACGGACATGATTCACCCCTCCACTTT
TRBV7-2	TRBJ2-5	-	-	CASSPLFGKREYF	TGTGCCAGCAGCCCCCTGTTCGGGAAAAGAGAGTACTTC
TRBV5-1	TRBJ2-5	-	few	CASSPSGRETETQYF	TGCGCCAGCAGCCCCTCGGGACGGGAGACGGAGACCCAGTACTTC
TRBV3-1	TRBJ2-3	-	few	CASSQALKRVTDTQYF	TGTGCCAGCAGCCAAGCTCTGAAGCGGGTTACAGATACGCAGTATTTT
TRBV6-1	TRBJ2-4	TRBD2	-	CASSELPGGLAKNIQYF	TGTGCCAGCAGTGAACTCCCGGGAGGATTAGCCAAAAACATTCAGTACTTC
TRBV7-2	TRBJ2-5	-	-	CAGSPTRGGETQYF	TGTGCCGGCAGCCCCACCAGGGGCGGGGAGACCCAGTACTTC
TRBV7-2	TRBJ1-2	-	once	CASSLGRDFGYTF	TGTGCCAGCAGCTTAGGCCGGGACTTTGGCTACACCTTC
TRBV6-5	TRBJ1-2	-	-	CASSPAGGGRYGYTF	TGTGCCAGCAGTCCCGCCGGGGGTGGTCGGTATGGCTACACCTTC
TRBV5-1	TRBJ1-4	TRBD1	-	CASSRGQVGRKEKLFF	TGCGCCAGCAGCAGGGGACAGGTGGGCCGGAAGGAAAAACTGTTTTTT
TRBV18	TRBJ1-6	-	-	CASSPGAGRDLHF	TGTGCCAGCTCACCAGGGGCAGGGAGGGACCTCCACTTT
TRBV27	TRBJ2-5	-	few	CASRAHRSLELETQYF	TGTGCCAGCAGGGCGCACCGGTCGCTTGAGCTGGAGACCCAGTACTTC
TRBV6-1	TRBJ1-5	TRBD1	once	CASSLQQGVGQPQHF	TGTGCCAGCAGTCTCCAACAGGGGGTAGGTCAGCCCCAGCATTTT
TRBV20-1	TRBJ2-5	TRBD2	few	CSAEGAGGGQETQYF	TGCAGTGCCGAAGGAGCGGGGGGCGGCCAAGAGACCCAGTACTTC
TRBV6-1	TRBJ1-2	-	-	CASSPEAGSPYGYTF	TGTGCCAGCAGTCCAGAGGCGGGCAGTCCCTATGGCTACACCTTC
TRBV6-6	TRBJ2-3	-	-	CASSLHPSGGTDTQYF	TGTGCCAGCAGCCTGCACCCCTCCGGGGGCACAGATACGCAGTATTTT
TRBV6-2/TRBV6-3	TRBJ2-1	-	few	CASSPFSNSNEQFF	TGTGCCAGCAGTCCTTTTTCGAATTCCAATGAGCAGTTCTTC
TRBV10-3	TRBJ2-3	-	-	CAISPGPAYTDTQYF	TGTGCCATCAGCCCGGGGCCGGCTTACACAGATACGCAGTATTTT
TRBV29-1	TRBJ2-3	-	-	CSVAGIPMDTQYF	TGCAGCGTTGCAGGGATACCCATGGATACGCAGTATTTT
TRBV11-2	TRBJ2-1	-	once	CASSLVLLQPQFF	TGTGCCAGCAGCTTAGTCCTGTTACAGCCTCAGTTCTTC
TRBV12-3/TRBV12-4	TRBJ2-3	-	few	CASSCGGGDTQYF	TGTGCCAGCAGTTGTGGGGGCGGAGATACGCAGTATTTT
TRBV7-2	TRBJ2-1	-	-	CASSLIGPGVNEQFF	TGTGCCAGCAGCTTAATTGGGCCGGGGGTCAATGAGCAGTTCTTC
TRBV29-1	TRBJ2-3	-	many	CSIERNVADTQYF	TGCAGCATTGAACGGAACGTTGCAGATACGCAGTATTTT
TRBV20-1	TRBJ1-5	-	few	CSARSRGAVSNQPQHF	TGCAGTGCTAGAAGTCGGGGGGCTGTCTCCAATCAGCCCCAGCATTTT
TRBV7-8	TRBJ2-7	TRBD2	few	CASSFSGLRLYEQYF	TGTGCCAGCAGCTTCTCGGGACTAAGACTCTACGAGCAGTACTTC
TRBV11-2	TRBJ2-5	TRBD2	-	CASSFGSSSGGGETQYF	TGTGCCAGCAGCTTCGGCTCTTCTAGCGGGGGGGGTGAGACCCAGTACTTC
TRBV6-5	TRBJ1-2	-	-	CATESIYGYTF	TGTGCCACCGAGTCAATCTATGGCTACACCTTC
TRBV10-3	TRBJ2-5	-	few	CAISQGQGEGETQYF	TGTGCCATCAGCCAGGGGCAGGGTGAGGGAGAGACCCAGTACTTC
TRBV4-3	TRBJ2-1	-	-	CASSQEIISSYNEQFF	TGCGCCAGCAGCCAAGAGATAATCAGCTCCTACAATGAGCAGTTCTTC
TRBV9	TRBJ2-2	-	-	CASNWDPTGPGELFF	TGTGCCAGCAACTGGGACCCCACAGGACCCGGGGAGCTGTTTTTT
TRBV4-2	TRBJ2-7	TRBD1	few	CASSHRDRGIWDYEQYF	TGTGCCAGCAGCCATCGGGACAGGGGGATTTGGGACTACGAGCAGTACTTC
TRBV7-6	TRBJ2-3	TRBD2	-	CASSRGTSADMQYF	TGTGCCAGCAGCCGCGGGACTAGCGCAGATATGCAGTATTTT
TRBV18	TRBJ2-7	TRBD1	-	CASSPPRSGQSTGSYEQYF	TGTGCCAGCTCACCACCGAGATCGGGACAGTCGACGGGCTCCTACGAGCAGTACTTC
TRBV7-2	TRBJ2-3	TRBD2	-	CASSIELAGGTDTQYF	TGTGCCAGCAGCATCGAACTAGCGGGGGGGACAGATACGCAGTATTTT
TRBV25-1	TRBJ1-4	TRBD1	-	CASSRGGTGKNEKLFF	TGTGCCAGCAGTCGCGGGGGGACAGGGAAGAATGAAAAACTGTTTTTT
TRBV28	TRBJ1-6	-	-	CASSYSLSPLHF	TGTGCCAGCAGTTATAGCCTTTCACCCCTCCACTTT
TRBV11-2	TRBJ1-1	-	-	CASSLGRVRGAEAFF	TGTGCCAGCAGCTTAGGGCGGGTGAGGGGCGCTGAAGCTTTCTTT
TRBV6-5	TRBJ2-5	TRBD1	-	CASSITGTGETQYF	TGTGCCAGCTCGATCACAGGGACAGGGGAGACCCAGTACTTC
TRBV27	TRBJ2-1	-	few	CASSPQTPPNEQFF	TGTGCCAGCAGTCCCCAGACACCACCCAATGAGCAGTTCTTC